This T cell receptor (beta chain) was identified during a study of T-cell reconstitution after alpha-beta-depleted transplantation in children (dated by TCRdb to 2015 to 2016). For the study in its entirety: T-cell immune reconstitution after TCRalphabeta/CD19-depleted allogeneic hematopoietic cell transplantation in children was quantitatively tracked in the study by means of TCR repertoire profiling. Overall results and qualifications from the work: Over subsequent months, a decline in hyperexpanded clone frequencies was noted, and after one year, T-cell counts and TCRbeta diversity were mostly ascribed to newly produced T cells. In some patients, the high TCRbeta diversity seen at day 60 was put down to recipient T cells and intrathymic progenitors that had survived conditioning. Apparently early alphabetaT-cell count recovery about two months after transplant reportedly relied on only several hundred rapidly expanded clones derived from non-depleted graft cells.

Turning to this clonotype: What antigen it recognizes has not been identified. No much larger clonotype is one base removed from it; base qualities were not supplied.

Receptor libraries were prepared by PCR. Sequencing took place on an Illumina HiSeq 2500. Molecular barcoding was employed in the preparation of TCR libraries, with unique molecular identifiers being used to normalize TCRbeta repertoire quantification. TCRdb trimmed public reads at Q25 via fastp, called clones via MiXCR and kept in-frame beta chains. Rows are unified per CDR3 protein, each entry keeping the most common DNA and genes. This sample lists about 120,000 distinct CDR3 sequences; around 23% were detected once. The top ten hold roughly a tenth of the sample. Here V drops 6 bases and J drops 7 bases, and the junction holds 8 bases not matched to any gene. The CDR3 contains 15 residues, cysteine and phenylalanine counted. The sequence is cut down to CDR3 DNA, 45 bases in frame from base 1. CDR1 and CDR2, looked up from the germline V gene, are MNHNS and SASEGT. The treatment or condition label of this sample denotes: allogeneic hematopoietic cell transplantation with graft depleted of TCRalphabeta T cells and CD19 B cells. Transplant recipients were children who received TCRalphabeta/CD19-depleted allogeneic hematopoietic cell grafts.

This receptor chain uses TRBV6-1 and TRBJ2-2, with 10 junctional bases fitting TRBD2. The source material was PBMCs, mostly from graft donor cells, sampled 180 days after TCRalphabeta/CD19-depleted stem cell transplant. The sequence was obtained from a male patient aged 2 to 9 who had a stem cell transplant for chronic granulomatous disease, so the T cells may come from the graft donor. The CDR3 is CASSPLGLARGELFF. The DNA is as follows: TGTGCCAGCAGCCCGTTGGGACTAGCGCGCGGGGAGCTGTTTTTT.